This TCR beta chain was profiled in a study of beta chain features in type 1 diabetes. Study-wide points: When Type 1 diabetes patients were examined, their TCRB CDR3s proved moderately but significantly shorter in all four CD4+ subsets. Sequencing the cDNA could make cells with high TCR expression show up more than they should. Relative to healthy donors, patients appeared to have naive, central memory and Treg TCRB repertoires that were more similar.

Germline CDR1 LNHNV, CDR2 YYDKDF (reference sequence). This CDR3 comprises 16 residues. V dropped 0 bases and J dropped 0 bases, with 10 bases sitting between them. Comments on this clone: Its antigen is not known.

Sequenced material consisted of expressed TCRB transcripts (all of the isolated RNA was reverse transcribed). The assay was immunoSEQ multiplex PCR, and TCRdb's table has in-frame clones only and misses some. The sample carries some 240,000 clones, more than 15% recorded once. Every donor provided one heparinised blood draw, which averaged about 120 mL. Each population that was sorted was more than 98% pure. The chain uses TRBV15 and TRBJ2-3, with D maybe TRBD1 (6 bases). The sample was naive CD4+ T cells from blood. The clonotype was recovered from a man aged 25 to 45 with type 1 diabetes. CDR3 DNA: TGTGCCACCAGCAGAGATCTGGACAGCAGCACAGATACGCAGTATTTT. It translates to CATSRDLDSSTDTQYF.